These 5 T cell receptor beta chains were all obtained from the same sample, sequenced in a study of cytomegalovirus exposure and HLA in healthy donors. The study ran its PCR with 60 Vbeta and 13 Jbeta primers. Sequenced by immunoSEQ multiplex PCR; TCRdb stores in-frame clones only, minus some. The table shows about 190,000 clones, with more than 65% occurring only once. The sequencing sample was made of PBMCs. These receptors all come from a man aged 40-49 years in good health and CMV-seropositive.

The CDR3 DNA reads as TGTGCCAGCAGCGGGGGGGGCAGGCACGAGCAGTACTTC. The encoded protein is CASSGGGRHEQYF. The chain is built from TRBV7-3 and TRBJ2-7; TRBD2 is a possible D gene (7 bases). The V end lost 5 bases, the J end lost 5 bases, and 13 bases lay between the germline ends. The CDR3 runs 13 residues. The germline V gene encodes CDR1 SGHTA and CDR2 FQGTGA.

The chain joins TRBV9 to TRBJ2-1, with 11 positions matching TRBD2. The V and J ends lost 0 bases and 0 bases, in that order; junction bases with no gene match: 8. The CDR3 is 19 residues long. Germline CDR1 is SGDLS and CDR2 is YYNGEE. CDR3 nucleotides: TGTGCCAGCAGCGTAGGATTCACTAGCGGGAGCAGCTCCTACAATGAGCAGTTCTTC. Protein: CASSVGFTSGSSSYNEQFF. The complete variable domain, with remaining parts taken from reference TRBV9 and TRBJ2-1, reads DSGVTQTPKHLITATGQRVTLRCSPRSGDLSVYWYQQSLDQGLQFLIQYYNGEERAKGNILERFSAQQFPDLHSELNLSSLELGDSALYFCASSVGFTSGSSSYNEQFFGPGTRLTVL.

This chain links TRBV5-6 with TRBJ2-5, with a weak D call TRBD2 (6 bases). Trimming pared 6 bases from V and 3 bases from J, leaving 12 bases between. The CDR3 totals 13 residues. The germline CDR1 and CDR2 sequences are SGHDT and YYEEEE. The CDR3 sequence is CASTDPGEETQYF. CDR3 DNA sequence: TGTGCCAGCACCGATCCGGGGGAAGAGACCCAGTACTTC.

This rearrangement joins TRBV2 to TRBJ2-7, with TRBD2 identical over 12 bases. Germline CDR1 reads SNHLY; CDR2 reads FYNNEI. The CDR3 covers 17 residues. V was pared by 5 bases and J by 0 bases, with 8 bases of the junction left unmatched. The CDR3 protein is CASSQTSGGPSSYEQYF. The CDR3 coding sequence is TGTGCCAGCAGTCAGACTAGCGGGGGACCCAGCTCCTACGAGCAGTACTTC.

The chain links TRBV28 to TRBJ1-4; no reliable D call. The germline V gene has CDR1 MDHEN and CDR2 SYDVKM. V shed 1 base and J shed 6 bases, with 15 bases lying between them. The CDR3 is made up of 16 amino acids. CDR3 bases: TGTGCCAGCAGTTTATTTCGGGGTTTGGATTATGAAAAACTGTTTTTT. As protein: CASSLFRGLDYEKLFF.